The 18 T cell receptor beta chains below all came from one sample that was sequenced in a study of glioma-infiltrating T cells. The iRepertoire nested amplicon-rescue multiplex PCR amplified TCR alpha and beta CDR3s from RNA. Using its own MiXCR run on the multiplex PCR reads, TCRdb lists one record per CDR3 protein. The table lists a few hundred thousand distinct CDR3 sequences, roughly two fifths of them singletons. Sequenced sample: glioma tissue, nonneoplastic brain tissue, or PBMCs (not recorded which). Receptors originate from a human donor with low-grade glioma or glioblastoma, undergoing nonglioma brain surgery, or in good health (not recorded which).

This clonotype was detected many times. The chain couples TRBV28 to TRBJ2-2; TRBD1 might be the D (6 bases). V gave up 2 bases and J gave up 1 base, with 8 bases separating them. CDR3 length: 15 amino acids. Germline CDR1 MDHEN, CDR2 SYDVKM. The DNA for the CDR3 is TGTGCCAGCAGTTTAGGGACATTGAACACCGGGGAGCTGTTTTTT. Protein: CASSLGTLNTGELFF.

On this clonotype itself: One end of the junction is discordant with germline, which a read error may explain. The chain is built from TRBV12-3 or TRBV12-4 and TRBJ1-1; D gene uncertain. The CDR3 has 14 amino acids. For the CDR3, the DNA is TGTGCCAGCAGTGCTAACAAGTTGAACACTGAAGATTTCTTT. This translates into CASSANKLNTEDFF.

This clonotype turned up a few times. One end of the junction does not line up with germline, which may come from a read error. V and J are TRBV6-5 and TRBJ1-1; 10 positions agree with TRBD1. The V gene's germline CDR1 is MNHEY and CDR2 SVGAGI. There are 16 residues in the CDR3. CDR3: CASSQVPGTGDTEAFF. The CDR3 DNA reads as TGCGCCAGCAGCCAAGTACCCGGGACAGGGGACACTGAAGCTTTCTTT.

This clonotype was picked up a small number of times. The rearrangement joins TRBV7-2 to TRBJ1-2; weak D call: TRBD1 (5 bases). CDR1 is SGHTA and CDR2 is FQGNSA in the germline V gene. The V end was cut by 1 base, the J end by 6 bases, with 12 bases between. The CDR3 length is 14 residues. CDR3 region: CASSLGGDAHGYTF. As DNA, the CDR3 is TGTGCCAGCAGCTTAGGCGGGGACGCGCATGGCTACACCTTC.

The CDR3 is CASSYGHSPLHF. The CDR3 nucleotides read TGTGCCAGCAGTTATGGCCATTCACCCCTCCACTTT. This chain links TRBV6-2 or TRBV6-3 with TRBJ1-6; D is uncertain. Trimming removed 3 bases from V and 8 bases from J, with 5 bases in between. Per germline, CDR1 MNHEY and CDR2 SVGEGT. The CDR3 is made up of 12 amino acids.

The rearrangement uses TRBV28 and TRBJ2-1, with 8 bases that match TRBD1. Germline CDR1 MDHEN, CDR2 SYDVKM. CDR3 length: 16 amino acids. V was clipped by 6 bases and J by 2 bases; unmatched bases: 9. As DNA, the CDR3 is TGTGCCAGCAGCCTAGGCCGGGACAGGCCCTACAATGAGCAGTTCTTC. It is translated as CASSLGRDRPYNEQFF.

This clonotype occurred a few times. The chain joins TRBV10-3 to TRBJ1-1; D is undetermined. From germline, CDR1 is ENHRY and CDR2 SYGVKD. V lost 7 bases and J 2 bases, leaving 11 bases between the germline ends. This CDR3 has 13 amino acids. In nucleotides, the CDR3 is TGTGCCATCACATCCGACACCAACACTGAAGCTTTCTTT. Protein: CAITSDTNTEAFF.

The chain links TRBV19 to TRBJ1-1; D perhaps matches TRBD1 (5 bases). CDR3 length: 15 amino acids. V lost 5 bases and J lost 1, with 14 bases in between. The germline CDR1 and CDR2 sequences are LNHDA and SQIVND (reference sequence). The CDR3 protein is CASSHRQSGNTEAFF. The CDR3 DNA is TGTGCCAGTAGTCACCGACAGTCGGGGAACACTGAAGCTTTCTTT.

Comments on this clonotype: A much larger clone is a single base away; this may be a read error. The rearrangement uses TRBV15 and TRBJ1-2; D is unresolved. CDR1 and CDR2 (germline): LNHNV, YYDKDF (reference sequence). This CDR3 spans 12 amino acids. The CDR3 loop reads CATSREVGGCTF. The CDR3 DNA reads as TGTGCCACCAGCAGAGAGGTAGGAGGCTGCACCTTC.

The CDR3 DNA follows: TGTGCCAGCAGTTTTTTTAGAGCATTGTCATACGAGCAGTACTTC. Translating it yields CASSFFRALSYEQYF. The V and J genes are TRBV12-3 or TRBV12-4 and TRBJ2-7; D is unresolved. The CDR3 runs 15 residues. V lost 3 bases and J 4 bases, leaving 16 bases between the germline ends.

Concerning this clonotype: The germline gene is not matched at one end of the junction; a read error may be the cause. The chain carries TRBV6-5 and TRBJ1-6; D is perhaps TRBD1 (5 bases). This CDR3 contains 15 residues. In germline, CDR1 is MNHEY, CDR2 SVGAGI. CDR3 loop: CASSYGQGDNLPLHF. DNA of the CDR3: TGTGCCAGCAGTTACGGGCAGGGCGATAATTTACCCCTCCACTTT.

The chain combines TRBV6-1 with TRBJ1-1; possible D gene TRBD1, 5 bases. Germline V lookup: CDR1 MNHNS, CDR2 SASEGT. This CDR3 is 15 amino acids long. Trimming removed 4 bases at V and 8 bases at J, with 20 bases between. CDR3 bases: TGTGCCAGCAGTGGAGTGCCGGGGGATGGCACCGAAGCTTTCTTT. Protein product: CASSGVPGDGTEAFF.

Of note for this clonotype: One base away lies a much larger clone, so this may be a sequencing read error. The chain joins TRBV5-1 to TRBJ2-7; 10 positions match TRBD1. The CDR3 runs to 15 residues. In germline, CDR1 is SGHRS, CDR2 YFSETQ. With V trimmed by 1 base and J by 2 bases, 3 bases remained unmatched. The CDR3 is CASSLSGQGTYEQYF. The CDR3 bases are TGCGCCAGCAGCTTGTCGGGACAGGGGACCTACGAGCAGTACTTC. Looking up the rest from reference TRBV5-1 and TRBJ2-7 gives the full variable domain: KAGVTQTPRYLIKTRGQQVTLSCSPISGHRSVSWYQQTPGQGLQFLFEYFSETQRNKGNFPGRFSGRQFSNSRSEMNVSTLELGDSALYLCASSLSGQGTYEQYFGPGTRLTVT.

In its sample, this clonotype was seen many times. The DNA of the CDR3 is TGTGCCAGCAGCCCACGTAACACCGGGGAGCTGTTTTTT. It specifies CASSPRNTGELFF. The V and J genes are TRBV6-2 or TRBV6-3 and TRBJ2-2; D uncertain. The CDR3 loop spans 13 amino acids. The V and J ends lost 6 bases and 2 bases respectively, with 7 bases between them. Germline CDR1 MNHEY, CDR2 SVGEGT.

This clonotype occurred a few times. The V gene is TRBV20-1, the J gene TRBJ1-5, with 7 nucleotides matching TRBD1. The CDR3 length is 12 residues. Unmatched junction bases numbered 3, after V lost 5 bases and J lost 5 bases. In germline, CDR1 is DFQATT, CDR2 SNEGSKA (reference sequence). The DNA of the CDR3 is TGCAGTGCTCAGGGGGGGGATCAGCCCCAGCATTTT. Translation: CSAQGGDQPQHF.

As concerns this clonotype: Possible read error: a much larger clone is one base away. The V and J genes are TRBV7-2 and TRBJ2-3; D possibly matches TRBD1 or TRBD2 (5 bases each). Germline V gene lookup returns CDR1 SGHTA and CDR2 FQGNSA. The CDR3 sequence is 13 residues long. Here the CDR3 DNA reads TGCGCCAGCAGCCAGAGGGGAACAGATAAGCAGTATTTT. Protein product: CASSQRGTDKQYF. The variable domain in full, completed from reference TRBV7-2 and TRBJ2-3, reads GAGVSQSPSNKVTEKGKDVELRCDPISGHTALYWYRQSLGQGLEFLIYFQGNSAPDKSGLPSDRFSAERTGGSVSTLTIQRTQQEDSAVYLCASSQRGTDKQYFGPGTRLTVL.

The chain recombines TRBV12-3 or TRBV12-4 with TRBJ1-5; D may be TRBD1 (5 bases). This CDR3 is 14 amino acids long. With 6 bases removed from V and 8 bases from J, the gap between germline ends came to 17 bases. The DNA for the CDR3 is TGTGCCAGCAGCCGGGACGGGAAGCATAAGCCCCAGCATTTT. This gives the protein CASSRDGKHKPQHF.

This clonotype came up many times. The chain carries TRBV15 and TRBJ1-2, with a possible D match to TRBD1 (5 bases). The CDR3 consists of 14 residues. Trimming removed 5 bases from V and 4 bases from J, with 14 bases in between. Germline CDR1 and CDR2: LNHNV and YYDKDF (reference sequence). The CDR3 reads CATSGRGRPYGYTF. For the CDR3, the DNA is TGTGCCACCAGCGGCCGGGGACGCCCCTATGGCTACACCTTC.